The 27 T cell receptor beta chains below come from one sample, sequenced in a study of shared clonotypes between healthy human individuals. Here immunoSEQ multiplex PCR was the method, and the copy in TCRdb shows in-frame clones only, minus some. This table holds roughly 2.6 million clones, approximately 90% found once. The sample consisted of naive CD4+ T cells sorted from blood. The subset: CD45RA+ positively selected. The receptors here all came from a man younger than 35 in good health.

To note about this clone: In the same sample, other DNA sequences code for this CDR3. As DNA, the CDR3 is TGTGCCAGCAGCTTGGGGGGAAGTGGAGAGACCCAGTACTTC. Translation: CASSLGGSGETQYF. The chain employs TRBV7-2 and TRBJ2-5; possible D gene TRBD2, 6 bases. The CDR3 runs to 14 residues. V was clipped by 3 bases and J by 4 bases, with 12 bases between them. CDR1 is SGHTA, CDR2 FQGNSA, per germline.

Worth noting for this clone: The same CDR3 arises from other DNA sequences in this sample as well. The CDR3 region has the DNA TGTGCCAGCAGTGAAGGACGGACCGGGGAGCTGTTTTTT. The encoded protein is CASSEGRTGELFF. V is TRBV6-1 and J is TRBJ2-2, with unresolved D. Trimming left V 1 base short and J 5 bases short, with 5 bases between. The CDR3 totals 13 residues. Germline CDR1 and CDR2: MNHNS and SASEGT.

The chain uses TRBV29-1 and TRBJ2-5; D gene unclear. The J call is uncertain, as TRBJ2-7 better fits the DNA end. CDR1 and CDR2 from the germline V gene are SQVTM and ANQGSEA. This CDR3 is 13 amino acids long. CDR3 amino acids: CSVLNRGMSEQYF. The DNA of the CDR3 is TGCAGCGTTTTGAACAGAGGAATGTCCGAGCAGTACTTC.

The chain employs TRBV30 and TRBJ2-1; D possibly corresponds to TRBD1 (6 bases). V dropped 8 bases and J dropped 5 bases, with 13 bases sitting between them. Germline V gene sequence: CDR1 GTSNPN, CDR2 SVGIG (reference sequence). The CDR3 is made up of 12 amino acids. The CDR3 spells CASYRDHNEQFF. The DNA of the CDR3 is TGTGCCAGCTACAGGGACCACAATGAGCAGTTCTTC.

The V gene is TRBV11-2, the J gene TRBJ2-7, with 10 bases that match TRBD1. The germline V gene has CDR1 SGHAT and CDR2 FQNNGV. This CDR3 is built from 16 residues. V shed 4 bases and J 0 bases; nucleotides not matched to a gene: 6. Here the CDR3 DNA reads TGTGCCAGCAGCTGGGGACAGGGGATACTCTCCTACGAGCAGTACTTC. Translation gives CASSWGQGILSYEQYF.

The gene calls are TRBV13 and TRBJ2-3; possibly TRBD2 for D (5 bases). The CDR3 consists of 17 residues. Germline V lookup: CDR1 PRHDT, CDR2 FYEKMQ (reference sequence). Trimming stripped 0 bases from V and 2 bases from J, with 15 bases between. This CDR3 is CASSLGSLRDHTDTQYF. CDR3 bases: TGTGCCAGCAGCTTAGGATCCCTTCGGGATCACACAGATACGCAGTATTTT.

This clone occurred once. The chain couples TRBV30 to TRBJ2-1, with 11 positions matching TRBD2. Germline loops: CDR1 GTSNPN, CDR2 SVGIG (reference sequence). This CDR3 contains 17 residues. V shed 1 base and J 0 bases; nucleotides not matched to a gene: 5. In DNA, the CDR3 is TGTGCCTGGAGTGCTGTAGCGGGGGGGTACTCCTACAATGAGCAGTTCTTC. Amino acid sequence: CAWSAVAGGYSYNEQFF.

This clone was seen just once. The chain joins TRBV5-4 to TRBJ2-2; D call uncertain. V lost 3 bases and J 6 bases, leaving 12 bases between the germline ends. Germline V gene lookup returns CDR1 SGHNT and CDR2 YYREEE (reference sequence). The CDR3 has 14 residues. The CDR3 DNA reads TGTGCCAGCAGCTATAGTAGCTTTCCCGGGGAGCTGTTTTTT. As protein: CASSYSSFPGELFF. The full variable domain, rest sourced from reference TRBV5-4 and TRBJ2-2, is ETGVTQSPTHLIKTRGQQVTLRCSSQSGHNTVSWYQQALGQGPQFIFQYYREEENGRGNFPPRFSGLQFPNYSSELNVNALELDDSALYLCASSYSSFPGELFFGEGSRLTVL.

This clone occurred once. The CDR3 DNA is TGTGCCAGCAGTGAATGGGGTAGCGGGGTAGCCTACGAGCAGTACTTC. Its protein product is CASSEWGSGVAYEQYF. The V gene is TRBV25-1, the J gene TRBJ2-7, with 8 bases lining up with TRBD2. Germline CDR1 is MGHDK and CDR2 is SYGVNS. The CDR3 length is 16 residues. Losses at the gene ends were 1 base for V and 2 bases for J; bases not matched to a gene: 7.

The genes are TRBV19 and TRBJ2-5; possibly TRBD1 or TRBD2 for D (5 bases each). The germline V gene has CDR1 LNHDA and CDR2 SQIVND (reference sequence). Trimming cost V 7 bases and J 4 bases, with 19 bases left between them. The CDR3 extends over 15 amino acids. DNA for the CDR3: TGTGCCAGTACCAACACACAGGCTGGGGGAGAGACCCAGTACTTC. Protein: CASTNTQAGGETQYF.

The rearrangement links TRBV7-9 to TRBJ2-2; D unresolved. This CDR3 region has 14 residues. The germline V gene has CDR1 SEHNR and CDR2 FQNEAQ (reference sequence). V lost 3 bases and J lost 4, with 9 bases in between. CDR3: CASSLEGITGELFF. In DNA, the CDR3 is TGTGCCAGCAGCTTGGAAGGGATCACCGGGGAGCTGTTTTTT.

This clone has just a few counts. The chain recombines TRBV5-1 with TRBJ2-5; TRBD2 is a possible D gene (5 bases). There are 12 residues in the CDR3. V was trimmed by 4 bases and J by 4 bases, leaving 8 bases between them. CDR1 and CDR2 (germline): SGHRS, YFSETQ. CDR3 in amino acids: CASSPEGETQYF. CDR3 coding DNA: TGCGCCAGCAGCCCCGAGGGAGAGACCCAGTACTTC.

CDR3 amino acids: CASRSGPALETQYF. The CDR3 nucleotides read TGTGCCAGCAGGTCCGGGCCAGCGTTGGAGACCCAGTACTTC. The chain joins TRBV6-5 to TRBJ2-5; D is undetermined. Per germline, CDR1 MNHEY and CDR2 SVGAGI. V lost 6 bases to trimming and J lost 5 bases, with 16 bases between them. The CDR3 spans 14 residues.

The CDR3 loop reads CASSSGGNSPLHF. DNA for the CDR3: TGCGCCAGCAGCTCCGGGGGAAATTCACCCCTCCACTTT. V is TRBV23-1 and J is TRBJ1-6; D is perhaps TRBD1 (5 bases). TRBV23-1 is labeled an ORF, and its function is uncertain. The CDR3 contains 13 residues. Between the trimmed V and J ends, which lost 6 bases and 7 bases, there was a span of 10 bases.

The rearrangement uses TRBV20-1 and TRBJ2-3, with no clear D. Germline CDR1 DFQATT, CDR2 SNEGSKA (reference sequence). V was pared by 1 base and J by 11 bases, with 10 bases between. This CDR3 has 11 amino acids. CDR3 DNA: TGCAGTGCTAGAGGTCTTATGGTGCAGTATTTT. Translation: CSARGLMVQYF.

V gene TRBV7-9 combines with J gene TRBJ1-6; a possible D gene is TRBD1 (6 bases). Germline CDR1 is SEHNR and CDR2 is FQNEAQ (reference sequence). V lost 4 bases and J 8 bases, leaving 15 bases between the germline ends. CDR3 length: 15 amino acids. The DNA for the CDR3 is TGTGCCAGCAGCTCATCACAGGGAGAGGATTCACCCCTCCACTTT. Its protein product is CASSSSQGEDSPLHF.

V is TRBV5-1 and J is TRBJ1-3; D gene unclear. Trimming pared 0 bases from V and 0 bases from J, leaving 10 bases between. Germline lookup yields CDR1 SGHRS and CDR2 YFSETQ. The CDR3 is made up of 16 amino acids. CDR3 amino acids: CASSLEPSLSGNTIYF. The DNA of the CDR3 is TGCGCCAGCAGCTTGGAACCGAGCCTCTCTGGAAACACCATATATTTT.

J is TRBJ2-4 and V is TRBV11-2; a weak D match, TRBD1 (6 bases). CDR1 and CDR2 (germline): SGHAT, FQNNGV. V gave up 5 bases and J gave up 0 bases, with 14 bases separating them. There are 16 residues in the CDR3. In DNA, the CDR3 is TGTGCCAGCAGCCGCAGGGGATCGTTAGCCAAAAACATTCAGTACTTC. It codes for CASSRRGSLAKNIQYF.

The chain links TRBV5-1 to TRBJ2-7; possible D gene TRBD1, 6 bases. CDR1 and CDR2 from the germline V gene are SGHRS and YFSETQ. This CDR3 is 13 amino acids long. Trimming pared 8 bases from V and 5 bases from J, leaving 17 bases between. The CDR3 nucleotides are TGCGCCAGTTACACAGGGCCTCTGGACGAGCAGTACTTC. Translating gives CASYTGPLDEQYF.

V and J are TRBV19 and TRBJ1-4; D perhaps matches TRBD1 (6 bases). Germline CDR1 and CDR2: LNHDA and SQIVND (reference sequence). The CDR3 consists of 14 residues. V lost 6 bases, J lost 4 bases, and 12 bases lay in between. DNA of the CDR3: TGTGCCAGTAGCGGACAGTCGAATAATGAAAAACTGTTTTTT. Amino acids: CASSGQSNNEKLFF.

In nucleotides, the CDR3 is TGTGCCAGCAGCCTCCCGTTAAGCACAGATACGCAGTATTTT. It translates to CASSLPLSTDTQYF. The gene calls are TRBV6-5 and TRBJ2-3; D unresolved. Germline loops: CDR1 MNHEY, CDR2 SVGAGI. The CDR3 is 14 amino acids. Trimming cost V 6 bases and J 0 bases, with 10 bases left between them.

V is TRBV6-6 and J is TRBJ2-7; D is undetermined. The CDR3 contains 14 residues. From germline, CDR1 is MNHNY and CDR2 SVGAGI (reference sequence). Trimming removed 2 bases from V and 3 bases from J, with 11 bases in between. The CDR3 coding sequence is TGTGCCAGCAGTTACGATGGCGGTCACTACGAGCAGTACTTC. It encodes CASSYDGGHYEQYF.

This clone was counted a single time. The chain joins TRBV6-5 to TRBJ1-1, with D unclear. Germline values: CDR1 MNHEY, CDR2 SVGAGI. V was shortened by 4 bases and J by 3 bases, with 6 bases between the two germline ends. The CDR3 spans 12 residues. This chain's CDR3 is CASSSWDTEAFF. CDR3 DNA sequence: TGTGCCAGCAGTTCGTGGGACACTGAAGCTTTCTTT.

V is TRBV6-5 and J is TRBJ1-6; TRBD1 aligns across 7 bases. Germline assignment: CDR1 MNHEY and CDR2 SVGAGI. The ends lost 5 bases at V and 7 bases at J; junction bases unmatched: 8. This CDR3 spans 15 amino acids. The CDR3 loop reads CASSRTGTENSPLHF. DNA for the CDR3: TGTGCCAGCAGTCGGACCGGGACAGAGAATTCACCCCTCCACTTT.

CDR3 amino acids: CASSLDRPSSGNTIYF. In nucleotides, the CDR3 is TGTGCCAGCAGTCTAGACAGGCCGAGCTCTGGAAACACCATATATTTT. J is TRBJ1-3 and V is TRBV27, with a weak D call TRBD1 (6 bases). Germline V lookup: CDR1 MNHEY, CDR2 SMNVEV (reference sequence). The CDR3 is made up of 16 amino acids. Trimming pared 5 bases from V and 0 bases from J, leaving 14 bases between.

This clone was seen a single time. The chain carries TRBV6-1 and TRBJ1-5, with a possible D match to TRBD1 (6 bases). V was pared by 2 bases and J by 5 bases, with 16 bases between. The CDR3 contains 16 residues. The V gene's germline CDR1 is MNHNS and CDR2 SASEGT. The DNA for the CDR3 is TGTGCCAGCAGTGAAACGGGGGCCTACCCGTATCAGCCCCAGCATTTT. The encoded protein is CASSETGAYPYQPQHF.

The chain couples TRBV19 to TRBJ1-2; possible D gene TRBD1, 6 bases. CDR1 is LNHDA, CDR2 SQIVND, per germline (reference sequence). This CDR3 region has 15 residues. V lost 3 bases and J lost 7, with 18 bases in between. CDR3 nucleotides: TGTGCCAGTAGTATTTACAGGGTTGGTCGTTTTGGCTACACCTTC. Amino acid sequence: CASSIYRVGRFGYTF.